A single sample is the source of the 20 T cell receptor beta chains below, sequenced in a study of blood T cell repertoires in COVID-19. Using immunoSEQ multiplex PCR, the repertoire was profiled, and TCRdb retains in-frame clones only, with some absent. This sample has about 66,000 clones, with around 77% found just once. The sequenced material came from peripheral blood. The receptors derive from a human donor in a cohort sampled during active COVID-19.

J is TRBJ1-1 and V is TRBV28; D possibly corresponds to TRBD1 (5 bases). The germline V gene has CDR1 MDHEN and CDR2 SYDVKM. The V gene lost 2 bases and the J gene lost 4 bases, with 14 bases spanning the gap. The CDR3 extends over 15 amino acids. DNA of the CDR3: TGTGCCAGCAGTTTAGTGGGGGGGTTGGGCACTGAAGCTTTCTTT. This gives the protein CASSLVGGLGTEAFF.

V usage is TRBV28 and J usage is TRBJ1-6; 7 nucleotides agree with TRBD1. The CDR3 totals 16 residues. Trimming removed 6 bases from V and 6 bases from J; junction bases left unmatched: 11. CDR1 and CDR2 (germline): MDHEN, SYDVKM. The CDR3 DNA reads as TGTGCCAGCAGGGGGGGCGGAGGGGGCTCTAATTCACCCCTCCACTTT. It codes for CASRGGGGGSNSPLHF.

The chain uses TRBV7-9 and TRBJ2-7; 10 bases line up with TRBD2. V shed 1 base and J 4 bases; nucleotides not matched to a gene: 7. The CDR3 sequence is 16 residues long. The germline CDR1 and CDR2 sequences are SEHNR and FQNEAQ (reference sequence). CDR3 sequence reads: CASSLGASGSMYEQYF. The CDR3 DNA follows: TGTGCCAGCAGCTTAGGGGCTAGCGGGAGTATGTACGAGCAGTACTTC.

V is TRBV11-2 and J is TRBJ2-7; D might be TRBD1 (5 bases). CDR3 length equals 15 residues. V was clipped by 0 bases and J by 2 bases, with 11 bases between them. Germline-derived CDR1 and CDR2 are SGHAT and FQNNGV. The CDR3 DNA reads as TGTGCCAGCAGCTTAGATTTAGGACAAGCCTACGAGCAGTACTTC. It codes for CASSLDLGQAYEQYF.

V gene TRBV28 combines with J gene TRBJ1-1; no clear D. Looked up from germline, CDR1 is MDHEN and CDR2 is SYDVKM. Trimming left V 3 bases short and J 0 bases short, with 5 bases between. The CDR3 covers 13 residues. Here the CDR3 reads CASSLSVNTEAFF. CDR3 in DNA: TGTGCCAGCAGTTTGTCCGTGAACACTGAAGCTTTCTTT.

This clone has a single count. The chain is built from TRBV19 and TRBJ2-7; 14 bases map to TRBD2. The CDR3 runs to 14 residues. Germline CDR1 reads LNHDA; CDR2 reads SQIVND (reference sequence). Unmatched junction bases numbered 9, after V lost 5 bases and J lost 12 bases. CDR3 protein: CASSLTSGRASRYF. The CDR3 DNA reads TGTGCCAGTAGTCTGACTAGCGGGAGGGCTTCACGGTACTTC. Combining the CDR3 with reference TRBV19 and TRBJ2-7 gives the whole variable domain DGGITQSPKYLFRKEGQNVTLSCEQNLNHDAMYWYRQDPGQGLRLIYYSQIVNDFQKGDIAEGYSVSREKKESFPLTVTSAQKNPTAFYLCASSLTSGRASRYFGPGTRLTVT.

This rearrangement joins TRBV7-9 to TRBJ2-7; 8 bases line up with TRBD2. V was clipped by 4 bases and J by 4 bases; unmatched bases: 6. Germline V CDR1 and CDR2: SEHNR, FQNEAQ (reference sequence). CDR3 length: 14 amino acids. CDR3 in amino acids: CASSSSGTRYEQYF. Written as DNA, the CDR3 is TGTGCCAGCAGCTCCTCCGGGACTAGGTACGAGCAGTACTTC.

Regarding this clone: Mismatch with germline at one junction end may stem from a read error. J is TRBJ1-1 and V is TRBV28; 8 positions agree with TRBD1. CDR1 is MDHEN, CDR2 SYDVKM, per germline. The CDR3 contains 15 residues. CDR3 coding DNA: TGCGCCAGCAGCCAACGGGACAGGCTGGGGACTGAAGCTTTCTTT. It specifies CASSQRDRLGTEAFF.

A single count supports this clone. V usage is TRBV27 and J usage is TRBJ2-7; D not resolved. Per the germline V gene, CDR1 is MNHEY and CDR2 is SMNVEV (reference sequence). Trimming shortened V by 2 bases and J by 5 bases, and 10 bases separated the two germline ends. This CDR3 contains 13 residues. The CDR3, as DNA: TGTGCCAGCAGTTTAGAACGAGGCCACGAGCAGTACTTC. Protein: CASSLERGHEQYF.

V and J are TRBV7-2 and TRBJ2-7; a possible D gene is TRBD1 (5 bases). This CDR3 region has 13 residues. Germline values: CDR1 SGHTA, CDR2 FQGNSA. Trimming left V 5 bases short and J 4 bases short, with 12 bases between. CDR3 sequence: CASSPGLRYEQYF. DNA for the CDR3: TGTGCCAGCAGCCCAGGGCTCAGATACGAGCAGTACTTC.

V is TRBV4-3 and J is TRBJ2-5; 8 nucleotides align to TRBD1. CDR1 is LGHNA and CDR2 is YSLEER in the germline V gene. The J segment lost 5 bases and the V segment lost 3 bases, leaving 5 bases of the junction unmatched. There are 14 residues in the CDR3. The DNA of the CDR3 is TGCGCCAGCAGCCAGGACAGGGCATTGGAGACCCAGTACTTC. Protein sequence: CASSQDRALETQYF.

The CDR3 DNA reads as TGTGCCAGCAGCTTAGGAACTAGCGGCGGGGAGCTGTTTTTT. As protein: CASSLGTSGGELFF. This chain joins TRBV7-9 and TRBJ2-2; 8 positions match TRBD2. CDR1 is SEHNR, CDR2 FQNEAQ, per germline (reference sequence). The J segment lost 7 bases and the V segment lost 1 base, leaving 2 bases of the junction unmatched. This CDR3 has 14 residues.

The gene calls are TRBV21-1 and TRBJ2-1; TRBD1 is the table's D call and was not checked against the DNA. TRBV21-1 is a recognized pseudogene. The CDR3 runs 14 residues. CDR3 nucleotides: TGTGCCAGCAGGCGCAGGGGGCTTTACAATGAGCAGTTCTTC. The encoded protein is CASRRRGLYNEQFF.

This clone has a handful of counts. As DNA, the CDR3 is TGTGCCAGCTCACCTTCCTTGGAGGCTGAAGCTTTCTTT. Translated: CASSPSLEAEAFF. The V call is TRBV18, the J call TRBJ1-1; D is ambiguous. The germline V and J ends were trimmed by 3 bases and 6 bases, with 11 bases remaining between them. Germline CDR1 is KGHSH and CDR2 is LQKENI. This CDR3 region has 13 residues.

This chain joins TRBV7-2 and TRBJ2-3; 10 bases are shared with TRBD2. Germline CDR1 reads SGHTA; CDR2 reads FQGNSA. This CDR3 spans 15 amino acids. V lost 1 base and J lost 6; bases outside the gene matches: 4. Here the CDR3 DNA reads TGTGCCAGCAGCTTAGGGCTAGCGGGAGCGGATACGCAGTATTTT. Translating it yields CASSLGLAGADTQYF. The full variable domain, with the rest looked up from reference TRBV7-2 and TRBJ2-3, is GAGVSQSPSNKVTEKGKDVELRCDPISGHTALYWYRQSLGQGLEFLIYFQGNSAPDKSGLPSDRFSAERTGGSVSTLTIQRTQQEDSAVYLCASSLGLAGADTQYFGPGTRLTVL.

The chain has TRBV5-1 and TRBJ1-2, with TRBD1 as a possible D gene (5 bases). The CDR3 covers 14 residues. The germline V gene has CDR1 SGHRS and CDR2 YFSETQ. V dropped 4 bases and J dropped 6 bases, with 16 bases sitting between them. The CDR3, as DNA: TGCGCCAGCAGCCCATCGAGTGGGGGGGATGGCTACACCTTC. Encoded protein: CASSPSSGGDGYTF.

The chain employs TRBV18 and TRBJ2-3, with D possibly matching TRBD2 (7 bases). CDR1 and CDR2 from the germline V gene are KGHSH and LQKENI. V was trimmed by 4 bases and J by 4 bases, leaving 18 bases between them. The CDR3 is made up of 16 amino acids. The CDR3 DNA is TGTGCCAGCTCACAGGGAGACCGCGGGGGCGCAGATACGCAGTATTTT. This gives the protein CASSQGDRGGADTQYF.

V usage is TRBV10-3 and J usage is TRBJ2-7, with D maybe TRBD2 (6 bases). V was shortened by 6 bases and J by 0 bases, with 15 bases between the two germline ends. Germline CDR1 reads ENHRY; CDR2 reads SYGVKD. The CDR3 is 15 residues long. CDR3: CAIRPNSGSSYEQYF. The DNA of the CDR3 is TGTGCCATCAGGCCAAATAGCGGAAGCTCCTACGAGCAGTACTTC.

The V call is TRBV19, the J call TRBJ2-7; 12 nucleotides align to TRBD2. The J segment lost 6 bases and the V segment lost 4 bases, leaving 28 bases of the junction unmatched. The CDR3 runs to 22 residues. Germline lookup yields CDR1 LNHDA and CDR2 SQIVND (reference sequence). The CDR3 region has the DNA TGTGCCAGTAGTAGAACCGGGACACGGGCTAGCGGGAGGGCTCCGGAGTTCCGCGAGCAGTACTTC. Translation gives CASSRTGTRASGRAPEFREQYF. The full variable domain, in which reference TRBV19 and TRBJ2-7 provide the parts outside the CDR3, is DGGITQSPKYLFRKEGQNVTLSCEQNLNHDAMYWYRQDPGQGLRLIYYSQIVNDFQKGDIAEGYSVSREKKESFPLTVTSAQKNPTAFYLCASSRTGTRASGRAPEFREQYFGPGTRLTVT.

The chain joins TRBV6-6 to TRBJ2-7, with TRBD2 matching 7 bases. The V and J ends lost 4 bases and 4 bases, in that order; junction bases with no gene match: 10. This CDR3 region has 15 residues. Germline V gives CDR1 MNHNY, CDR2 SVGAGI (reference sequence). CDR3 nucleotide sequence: TGTGCCAGCAGTTTGGGGGGGGTCCTTCAGTACGAGCAGTACTTC. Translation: CASSLGGVLQYEQYF.